This TCR beta chain was captured by sequencing in a study of shared clonotypes between healthy human individuals. Study as a whole: Per donor, CD8 memory used one plate, CD8 naive used two, CD4 memory used three and CD4 naive used three. Notes on the study in general: Memory subsets generally showed smaller estimated richness than naive subsets did. For sorted subsets, rarefaction showed incomplete sequencing despite large depth. When naive CD4 clonotypes were compared across a handful of donors, 4% to 6.5% were shared.

Looked up from germline, CDR1 is SEHNR and CDR2 is FQNEAQ (reference sequence). V was cut by 11 bases and J by 6 bases, with 26 bases left in between. The CDR3 consists of 16 residues. Method: immunoSEQ multiplex PCR; TCRdb's copy keeps in-frame clones and lacks some. The sample consists of about 380,000 clones, around 96% of them appearing once. This clone was found once. Antigen: not known. This clonotype was obtained from a man younger than 40 in good health. The chain links TRBV7-9 to TRBJ1-5; D may be TRBD1 (6 bases). Material for sequencing was memory CD8+ T cells sorted from blood. Subset here: CD45RO+ cells pooled with CCR7-negative TemRA cells. The CDR3 nucleotides are TGTGCCTCTCCCGTCAAAGTTCAGGGGAGGTGTCAGCCCCAGCATTTT. It is translated as CASPVKVQGRCQPQHF.